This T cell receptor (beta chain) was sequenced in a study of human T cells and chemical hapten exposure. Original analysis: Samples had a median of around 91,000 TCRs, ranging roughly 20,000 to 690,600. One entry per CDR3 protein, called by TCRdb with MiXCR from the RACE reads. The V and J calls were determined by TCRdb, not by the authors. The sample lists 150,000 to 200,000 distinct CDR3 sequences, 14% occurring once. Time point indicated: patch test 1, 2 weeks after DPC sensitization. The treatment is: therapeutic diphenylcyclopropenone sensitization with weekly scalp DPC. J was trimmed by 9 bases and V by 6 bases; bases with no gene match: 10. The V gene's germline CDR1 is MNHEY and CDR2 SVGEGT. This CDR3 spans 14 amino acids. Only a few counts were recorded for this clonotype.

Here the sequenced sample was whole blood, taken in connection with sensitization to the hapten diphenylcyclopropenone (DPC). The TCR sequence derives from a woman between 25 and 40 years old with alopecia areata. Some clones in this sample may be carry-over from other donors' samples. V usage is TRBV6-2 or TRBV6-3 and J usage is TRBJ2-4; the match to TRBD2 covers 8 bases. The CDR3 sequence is CASSAGGPLGIQYF. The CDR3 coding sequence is TGTGCCAGCAGCGCGGGGGGTCCTTTAGGCATTCAGTACTTC.